This T cell receptor beta chain was obtained from a study of blood T cells in healthy people across ages. Study-level findings and limits: Changes in expanded clonotypes were possibly confounded, as the CMV status of donors was unknown.

Comment on this clonotype: The antigen is unknown.

The V gene's germline CDR1 is MGHRA and CDR2 YSYEKL. The CDR3 is made up of 15 amino acids. V lost 1 base to trimming and J lost 4 bases, with 13 bases between them. Primers used in a second PCR of roughly 7 to 12 cycles were a sample-barcoded 5' primer and a J-beta primer mix. TCRdb fed the 5' RACE reads into MiXCR, producing one record per CDR3 protein. The table has approximately 800,000 distinct CDR3 sequences, roughly 56% seen once. The chain employs TRBV4-1 and TRBJ1-1, with D possibly being TRBD1 (5 bases). The receptor was isolated from a man aged 40-49 years in good health. Sequenced material: blood. CDR3 residues: CASSQVRGGITEAFF. CDR3 bases: TGCGCCAGCAGCCAAGTGAGGGGCGGGATCACTGAAGCTTTCTTT.